This TCR beta chain was identified during a study of response to subunit inactivated influenza vaccine. The table lists this clonotype with a few counts. Its cognate antigen is unknown. In TCRdb, the RT-PCR reads were re-called with MiXCR into one record per CDR3 protein. Here the sample spans approximately 700,000 distinct CDR3 sequences, around 16% being singletons. Findings and caveats of the study: The authors suggested that few new T cells are recruited per seasonal influenza vaccination.

The length of the CDR3 is 14 residues. The V end lost 5 bases, the J end lost 4 bases, and 11 bases lay between the germline ends. CDR1 LNHDA and CDR2 SQIVND come from the germline V gene (reference sequence). The rearrangement links TRBV19 to TRBJ1-4; D is perhaps TRBD1 (5 bases). This clonotype was sampled from a man aged 50 or older who received an inactivated influenza vaccine. The sample was PBMCs from blood, taken approximately 12 days after vaccination. CDR3 sequence: CASSEGKNNEKLFF. CDR3 sequence (DNA): TGTGCCAGTAGTGAGGGGAAGAATAATGAAAAACTGTTTTTT.